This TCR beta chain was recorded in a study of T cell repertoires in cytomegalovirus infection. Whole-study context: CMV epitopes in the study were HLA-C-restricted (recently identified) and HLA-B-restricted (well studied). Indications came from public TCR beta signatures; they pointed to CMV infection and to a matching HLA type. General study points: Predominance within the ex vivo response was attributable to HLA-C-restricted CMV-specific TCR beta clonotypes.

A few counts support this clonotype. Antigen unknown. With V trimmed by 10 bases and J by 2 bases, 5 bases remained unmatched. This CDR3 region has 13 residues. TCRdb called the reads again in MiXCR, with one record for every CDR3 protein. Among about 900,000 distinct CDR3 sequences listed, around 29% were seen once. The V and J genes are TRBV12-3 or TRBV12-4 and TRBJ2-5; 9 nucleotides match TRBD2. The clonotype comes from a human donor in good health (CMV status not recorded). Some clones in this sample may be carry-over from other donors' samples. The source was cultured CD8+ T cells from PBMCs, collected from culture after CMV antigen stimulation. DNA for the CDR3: TGTGCCACCCGTCTAGCGGGGCAAGAGACCCAGTACTTC. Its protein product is CATRLAGQETQYF.